These 19 T cell receptor beta chains were all obtained from the same sample, sequenced in a study of cytomegalovirus exposure and HLA in healthy donors. PCR primers comprised 60 Vbeta and 13 Jbeta primers. Some clones are missing from TCRdb's copy, which holds only in-frame ones; the method was immunoSEQ multiplex PCR. This sample's clone table lists 200,000 to 250,000 clones. The sample was PBMCs. These TCRs come from a girl aged 2 to 10 in good health and CMV-seropositive.

The chain uses TRBV5-5 and TRBJ2-5; TRBD2 agrees at 8 bases. The J call may be incorrect, as the DNA end agrees better with TRBJ2-7. The length of the CDR3 is 19 residues. Germline CDR1 SGHKS, CDR2 YYEKEE (reference sequence). The CDR3 protein is CASSLGYVGREVSSYEQYF. The CDR3 DNA is TGTGCCAGCAGCTTGGGTTATGTTGGGCGGGAGGTCTCCTCCTACGAGCAGTACTTC.

The chain uses TRBV10-3 and TRBJ1-2; 10 bases align to TRBD1. The CDR3 consists of 14 residues. With V trimmed by 11 bases and J by 4 bases, 10 bases remained unmatched. Germline V gives CDR1 ENHRY, CDR2 SYGVKD. The CDR3, as DNA: TGTGCCTCAGAGGTCGGGACAGGGGCCTATGGCTACACCTTC. The encoded protein is CASEVGTGAYGYTF.

This sequence joins TRBV20-1 and TRBJ1-3, with D unclear. The CDR3 has 11 amino acids. Trimming cost V 4 bases and J 4 bases, with 5 bases left between them. Germline CDR1 DFQATT, CDR2 SNEGSKA (reference sequence). The CDR3 here is CSATQGNTIYF. The CDR3 nucleotides read TGCAGTGCTACCCAGGGAAACACCATATATTTT.

The rearrangement uses TRBV18 and TRBJ2-7; tentative D call: TRBD2 (6 bases). The CDR3 extends over 14 amino acids. Germline V gene data show CDR1 as KGHSH and CDR2 as LQKENI. The germline V and J ends were trimmed by 2 bases and 3 bases, with 11 bases remaining between them. In nucleotides, the CDR3 is TGTGCCAGCTCACCAGGGCAGACTAGCTACGAGCAGTACTTC. This codes for CASSPGQTSYEQYF.

The V and J genes are TRBV19 and TRBJ2-1; 11 bases agree with TRBD2. V shed 1 base, J shed 7 bases, and the junction held 6 bases outside the gene matches. The germline V gene encodes CDR1 LNHDA and CDR2 SQIVND (reference sequence). The CDR3 contains 16 residues. The CDR3 loop is CASSIGRLAGRNEQFF. CDR3 DNA: TGTGCCAGTAGTATAGGCCGACTAGCGGGAAGGAATGAGCAGTTCTTC.

The chain uses TRBV4-1 and TRBJ2-3, with D perhaps TRBD2 (6 bases). V lost 0 bases, J lost 2 bases, and 12 bases lay in between. This CDR3 contains 16 residues. Germline V gene data show CDR1 as MGHRA and CDR2 as YSYEKL. CDR3 sequence reads: CASSQEGGRLTDTQYF. As DNA, the CDR3 is TGCGCCAGCAGCCAAGAAGGAGGGAGACTCACAGATACGCAGTATTTT.

The V call is TRBV7-2, the J call TRBJ2-1, with a tentative D call TRBD2 (5 bases). The germline V gene has CDR1 SGHTA and CDR2 FQGNSA. V was cut by 4 bases and J by 7 bases, with 5 bases left in between. CDR3 length equals 11 residues. The CDR3 loop is CASSSGNEQFF. CDR3 DNA: TGTGCCAGCAGCTCGGGGAATGAGCAGTTCTTC.

With respect to this clone: Sequence at one end of the junction differs from germline and may be a read error. This chain links TRBV19 with TRBJ2-1; 9 bases map to TRBD2. This CDR3 region has 12 residues. CDR1 and CDR2 (germline): LNHDA, SQIVND (reference sequence). CDR3 sequence (DNA): TGTGCCAGTAGTATGTGGCTAGCGGGATGGGTCTTC. This codes for CASSMWLAGWVF.

This chain uses TRBV28 with TRBJ1-4, with a tentative D call TRBD1 (6 bases). Germline V gene lookup returns CDR1 MDHEN and CDR2 SYDVKM. V shed 10 bases and J shed 3 bases, with 21 bases lying between them. This CDR3 contains 16 residues. The CDR3 spells CATTSYTGFPNEKLFF. The CDR3 DNA follows: TGTGCCACCACGAGCTACACAGGGTTCCCTAATGAAAAACTGTTTTTT.

The chain carries TRBV28 and TRBJ2-2, with D possibly matching TRBD2 (7 bases). The germline V gene has CDR1 MDHEN and CDR2 SYDVKM. This CDR3 is 21 amino acids long. V lost 3 bases, J lost 4 bases, and 30 bases lay in between. CDR3 in amino acids: CASSLGLAGASWEGSTGELFF. DNA of the CDR3: TGTGCCAGCAGTTTGGGTCTGGCAGGGGCGTCATGGGAGGGGAGCACCGGGGAGCTGTTTTTT.

The chain has TRBV7-9 and TRBJ2-1; D is perhaps TRBD2 (6 bases). Germline assignment: CDR1 SEHNR and CDR2 FQNEAQ (reference sequence). The CDR3 sequence is 15 residues long. V gave up 4 bases and J gave up 8 bases, with 18 bases separating them. The CDR3, as DNA: TGTGCCAGCAGCTGGGAGGAATTAGGTTCCGATGAGCAGTTCTTC. Amino acids: CASSWEELGSDEQFF.

This chain joins TRBV28 and TRBJ1-1; D is unresolved. Germline V gene lookup returns CDR1 MDHEN and CDR2 SYDVKM. The CDR3 sequence is 12 residues long. V lost 11 bases and J lost 0, with 10 bases in between. CDR3 protein: CALKELNTEAFF. The CDR3 DNA follows: TGTGCCCTCAAGGAGCTGAACACTGAAGCTTTCTTT. The full variable domain, with the rest looked up from reference TRBV28 and TRBJ1-1, is DVKVTQSSRYLVKRTGEKVFLECVQDMDHENMFWYRQDPGLGLRLIYFSYDVKMKEKGDIPEGYSVSREKKERFSLILESASTNQTSMYLCALKELNTEAFFGQGTRLTVV.

V usage is TRBV10-3 and J usage is TRBJ2-5, with 9 bases aligning to TRBD1. This CDR3 has 16 amino acids. The V segment lost 2 bases and the J segment 5 bases; nucleotides outside the gene matches: 9. From germline, CDR1 is ENHRY and CDR2 SYGVKD. This CDR3 reads CAISEGPGQGRETQYF. For the CDR3, the DNA is TGTGCCATCAGTGAGGGACCGGGACAGGGACGGGAGACCCAGTACTTC.

This chain connects TRBV19 to TRBJ2-7; 11 bases fit TRBD1. Germline trimming cut 5 bases from V and 3 bases from J; bases unmatched to any gene: 6. This CDR3 spans 15 amino acids. The germline V gene has CDR1 LNHDA and CDR2 SQIVND (reference sequence). The CDR3 nucleotides read TGTGCCAGTAGTTTTTCCGGGACAGGGGGCTACGAGCAGTACTTC. It specifies CASSFSGTGGYEQYF.

J is TRBJ1-2 and V is TRBV5-6; 9 nucleotides agree with TRBD1. The V gene end was trimmed by 2 bases and the J gene end by 8 bases; junction bases not matched to a gene: 4. Germline CDR1 SGHDT, CDR2 YYEEEE. This CDR3 region has 13 residues. Here the CDR3 reads CASSFGTGRGYTF. DNA of the CDR3: TGTGCCAGCAGCTTTGGGACAGGGCGAGGCTACACCTTC.

This rearrangement joins TRBV7-2 to TRBJ2-5; D gene unclear. The V gene's germline CDR1 is SGHTA and CDR2 FQGNSA. V was cut by 1 base and J by 5 bases, with 11 bases left in between. The CDR3 runs 14 residues. Written as DNA, the CDR3 is TGTGCCAGCAGCTTAGACCTCCGTCGGGAGACCCAGTACTTC. This encodes CASSLDLRRETQYF. Full variable domain (rest looked up from reference TRBV7-2 and TRBJ2-5): GAGVSQSPSNKVTEKGKDVELRCDPISGHTALYWYRQSLGQGLEFLIYFQGNSAPDKSGLPSDRFSAERTGGSVSTLTIQRTQQEDSAVYLCASSLDLRRETQYFGPGTRLLVL.

The gene calls are TRBV19 and TRBJ2-2; the D gene is possibly TRBD2 (6 bases). V lost 5 bases and J lost 0, with 16 bases in between. CDR3 size: 17 residues. The V gene's germline CDR1 is LNHDA and CDR2 SQIVND (reference sequence). The CDR3 region has the DNA TGTGCCAGTAGTTCCCGACTGCGCGGGACGAACACCGGGGAGCTGTTTTTT. It codes for CASSSRLRGTNTGELFF.

This rearrangement joins TRBV6-5 to TRBJ2-3; possible D gene TRBD2, 5 bases. Trimming left V 6 bases short and J 6 bases short, with 7 bases between. CDR1 MNHEY and CDR2 SVGAGI come from the germline V gene. The CDR3 runs to 11 residues. The CDR3 sequence: CASRRGDTQYF. The CDR3 nucleotides read TGTGCCAGCAGAAGAGGGGATACGCAGTATTTT.

Notes on this clone: The sample holds other DNA sequences that translate to the same CDR3. The chain is built from TRBV2 and TRBJ1-1, with 7 bases identical to TRBD1. Germline-derived CDR1 and CDR2 are SNHLY and FYNNEI. The V and J ends lost 3 bases and 11 bases, in that order; junction bases with no gene match: 0. The CDR3 loop spans 10 amino acids. The CDR3 reads CASSDRGAFF. Written as DNA, the CDR3 is TGTGCCAGCAGTGACAGGGGGGCTTTCTTT.